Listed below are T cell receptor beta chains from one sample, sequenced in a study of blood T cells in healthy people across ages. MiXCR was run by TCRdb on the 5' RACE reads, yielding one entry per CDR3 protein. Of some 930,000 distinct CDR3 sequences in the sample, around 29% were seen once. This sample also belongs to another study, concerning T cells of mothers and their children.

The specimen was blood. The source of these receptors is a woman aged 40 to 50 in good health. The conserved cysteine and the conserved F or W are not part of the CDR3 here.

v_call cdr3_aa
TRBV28 ASSSRGILGKNIQY
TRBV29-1 SVDCGTGDTYQETQY
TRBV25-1 ASSDPGQDSTDTQY
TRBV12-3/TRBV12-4 ASPKARGNEETQF
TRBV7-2 ASSMGAGPYEQY
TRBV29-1 SVVQGADEQY
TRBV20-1 RGRSGDSYNEQY
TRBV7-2 ASSLSGGGHNEQY
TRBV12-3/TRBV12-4 ASSPISSGNTIY
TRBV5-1 ASSPAGAPVADEQF
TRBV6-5 ASRPGANEKLF
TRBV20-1 SAKDPGAEGQPQH
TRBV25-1 ASSGLAGGGNEQF
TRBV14 ASSQVDRIYGYT
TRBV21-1 ASSILSYRDRPIYEQY
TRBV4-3 ASSQEVSGSTDAQY